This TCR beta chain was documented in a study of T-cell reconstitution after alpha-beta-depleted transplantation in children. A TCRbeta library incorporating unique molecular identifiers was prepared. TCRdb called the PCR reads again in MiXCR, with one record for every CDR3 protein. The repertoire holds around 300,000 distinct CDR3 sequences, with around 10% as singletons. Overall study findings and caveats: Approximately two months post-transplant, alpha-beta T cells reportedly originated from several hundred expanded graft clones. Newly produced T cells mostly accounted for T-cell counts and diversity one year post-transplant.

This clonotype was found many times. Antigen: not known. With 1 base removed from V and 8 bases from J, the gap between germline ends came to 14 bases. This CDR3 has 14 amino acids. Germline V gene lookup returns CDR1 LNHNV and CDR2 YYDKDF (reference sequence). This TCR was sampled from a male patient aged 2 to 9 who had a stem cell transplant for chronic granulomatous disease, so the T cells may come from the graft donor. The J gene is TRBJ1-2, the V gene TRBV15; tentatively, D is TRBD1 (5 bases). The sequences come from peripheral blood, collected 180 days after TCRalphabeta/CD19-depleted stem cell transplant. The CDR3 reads CATSRGVQGDGYTF. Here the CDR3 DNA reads TGTGCCACCAGCAGAGGTGTTCAAGGGGACGGCTACACCTTC. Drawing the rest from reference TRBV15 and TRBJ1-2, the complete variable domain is DAMVIQNPRYQVTQFGKPVTLSCSQTLNHNVMYWYQQKSSQAPKLLFHYYDKDFNNEADTPDNFQSRRPNTSFCFLDIRSPGLGDTAMYLCATSRGVQGDGYTFGSGTRLTVV.